Listed below are T cell receptor beta chains from one sample, sequenced in a study of T cell repertoires in cytomegalovirus infection. Each CDR3 protein gets one entry after TCRdb re-called the reads with MiXCR. Of over 300,000 distinct CDR3 sequences listed, more than 9% are singletons. The specimen was PBMCs. These receptors originate from a human donor in good health (CMV status not recorded). Some clones in this sample may be carry-over from other donors' samples. Both conserved end residues are part of each CDR3. D genes are given only for firm matches. Rows may omit the clone size; those that give it use once, few, many or a size class.

CDR3nt	CDR3aa	abundance	v_gene	j_gene	d_gene
TGTGCCAGCAGTGCCGCCCAGGGGGCTCATCAGCCCCAGCATTTT	CASSAAQGAHQPQHF	many	TRBV12-3/TRBV12-4	TRBJ1-5	TRBD1
TGTGCCAGCAGCACACGGGATTTCTATGGCTACACCTTC	CASSTRDFYGYTF	many	TRBV7-9	TRBJ1-2	-
TGTGCCAGCAGCTTAACCAGCGGGGGTAACAATGAGCAGTTCTTC	CASSLTSGGNNEQFF	few	TRBV7-3	TRBJ2-1	TRBD2
TGTGCCAGCAGTACCTGGGGTTACGAGCAGTACTTC	CASSTWGYEQYF	many	TRBV5-5	TRBJ2-7	-
TGTGCCAGCAGTTTATGGGATCGGGGCGAGACCCAGTACTTC	CASSLWDRGETQYF	-	TRBV12-3/TRBV12-4	TRBJ2-5	-
TGCAGTGCTAGAGAGTCCGGGCCCCACACTGAAGCTTTCTTT	CSARESGPHTEAFF	few	TRBV20-1	TRBJ1-1	-
TGTGCCAGCAGCTCCGCCGCCGGGACAGTTTTCTACAATGAGCAGTTCTTC	CASSSAAGTVFYNEQFF	few	TRBV7-2	TRBJ2-1	TRBD1
TGTGCCAGCAGCCCAAACGACTACTACGAGCAGTACTTC	CASSPNDYYEQYF	many	TRBV7-2	TRBJ2-7	-
TGTGCCAGCAGCTTAATCCTCCAGTTATCCACTGAAGCTTTCTTT	CASSLILQLSTEAFF	-	TRBV7-9	TRBJ1-1	-
TGTGCCAGCAGCCCCTCTGGCAATCAGCCCCAGCATTTT	CASSPSGNQPQHF	many	TRBV25-1	TRBJ1-5	-
TGTGCCAGCACCGTTAGGGCAGGGAACACTGAAGCTTTCTTT	CASTVRAGNTEAFF	-	TRBV7-2	TRBJ1-1	-
TGTGCCAGCAGCTTAGACAGGGCTTCGGGAGGGGGCAATGAGCAGTTCTTC	CASSLDRASGGGNEQFF	-	TRBV7-2	TRBJ2-1	TRBD2
TGTGCCAGCAGCTTGGTCGGGACGGAGTCCTACGAGCAGTACTTC	CASSLVGTESYEQYF	-	TRBV5-5	TRBJ2-7	-
TGTGCCAGCAGTTACGCAAGCGGGGGGCTCCGAGAGACCCAGTACTTC	CASSYASGGLRETQYF	few	TRBV6-2/TRBV6-3	TRBJ2-5	TRBD2
TGTGCCAGCAGCTTCGGGACTAGCGCCGAGACCCAGTACTTC	CASSFGTSAETQYF	few	TRBV7-6	TRBJ2-5	TRBD2
TGTGCCAGCAGGACATCAGCGGGGGGCGAGGCAGGCTACACCTTC	CASRTSAGGEAGYTF	many	TRBV27	TRBJ1-2	-
TGCAGTCCCCAGCGGGAGAGCAATGAGCAGTTCTTC	CSPQRESNEQFF	-	TRBV20-1	TRBJ2-1	TRBD2
TGTGCCAGCAGTTGGGGACTAGCTAGACAGACCCAGTACTTC	CASSWGLARQTQYF	-	TRBV6-2/TRBV6-3	TRBJ2-5	TRBD2
TGTGCCAGCAGACTAGCGGGAGTCAATGAGCAGTTCTTC	CASRLAGVNEQFF	-	TRBV6-1	TRBJ2-1	TRBD2
TGCAGTGCCTCCAGGGTGGGGGCTTTCTTT	CSASRVGAFF	few	TRBV20-1	TRBJ1-1	-
TGTGCCAGCAGTGTTGGTGGGTGGGGGATTAGTAACCAGCCCCAGCATTTT	CASSVGGWGISNQPQHF	few	TRBV2	TRBJ1-5	-
TGTGCCAGCAGTACCTGGACAGGGACCATGAACACTGAAGCTTTCTTT	CASSTWTGTMNTEAFF	few	TRBV6-1	TRBJ1-1	TRBD1
TGTGCCAGCAGCTTGGCCGTGGGGGAGCTGTTTTTT	CASSLAVGELFF	few	TRBV5-4	TRBJ2-2	-
TGTGCCAGCACCTCTCAGGGGGCCAACACTGAAGCTTTCTTT	CASTSQGANTEAFF	many	TRBV7-9	TRBJ1-1	TRBD1
TGTGCCAGCAGTTTAGGGGCCTATGAAAAACTGTTTTTT	CASSLGAYEKLFF	many	TRBV12-3/TRBV12-4	TRBJ1-4	-
TGTGCCAGCAGCCACACAAAGAACACAGATACGCAGTATTTT	CASSHTKNTDTQYF	few	TRBV7-9	TRBJ2-3	-
TGTGCCAGCAGCCGGGACTCTGGGAACACTGAAGCTTTCTTT	CASSRDSGNTEAFF	-	TRBV7-2	TRBJ1-1	-
TGTGCCGGGGGGGGGGACGCTTTTGGAACGGACGGGGAGCTGTTTTTT	CAGGGDAFGTDGELFF	many	TRBV28	TRBJ2-2	TRBD2
TGTGCCAGCAGTTACGGTATCTCTGGGAATGAAAAACTGTTTTTT	CASSYGISGNEKLFF	few	TRBV6-5	TRBJ1-4	-
TGTGCCAGCAGCTTAATTAGCCGGAAACAAGAGACCCAGTACTTC	CASSLISRKQETQYF	many	TRBV7-6	TRBJ2-5	-
TGTGCCAGCAGCCAAGATCGGGCTAGCGGGAGACTTGAGCAGTTCTTC	CASSQDRASGRLEQFF	many	TRBV4-2	TRBJ2-1	TRBD2
TGTGCCAGTAGTATTACAGGGGGTTTCTCTGGGGCCAACGTCCTGACTTTC	CASSITGGFSGANVLTF	-	TRBV19	TRBJ2-6	TRBD1
TGTGCCAGCAGTTACTCGCTGGGTCCGGGAAAAAGACTTGAGCAGTACTTC	CASSYSLGPGKRLEQYF	few	TRBV6-8	TRBJ2-7	-
TGCAGCGCACAGGGATCCAGGGGCGACACTGAAGCTTTCTTT	CSAQGSRGDTEAFF	-	TRBV29-1	TRBJ1-1	-
TGTGCCAGCAGCTCGACAGGCCGTAATGAAAAACTGTTTTTT	CASSSTGRNEKLFF	many	TRBV7-2	TRBJ1-4	-
TGTGCCAGCAGCTTCTCTCCGGGGGACAGAGCTTTCTTT	CASSFSPGDRAFF	many	TRBV7-2	TRBJ1-1	TRBD1
TGTGCCAGCAGCTGGGCCGGGACTACCTACAATGAGCAGTTCTTC	CASSWAGTTYNEQFF	many	TRBV7-2	TRBJ2-1	TRBD2
TGTGCCAGCAGTTCGGACTGGGGCACAGTTTACGAGCAGTACTTC	CASSSDWGTVYEQYF	few	TRBV6-1	TRBJ2-7	-
TGTGCCAGCAGCCCACCAGGTGAAAAACTGTTTTTT	CASSPPGEKLFF	few	TRBV7-2	TRBJ1-4	-
TGTGCCAGCAGAAATCCCTCGTTAACCTACGAGCAGTACTTC	CASRNPSLTYEQYF	many	TRBV6-1	TRBJ2-7	-
TGTGCCAGTAGTATAGCGGGGGACTACAATGAGCAGTTCTTC	CASSIAGDYNEQFF	many	TRBV19	TRBJ2-1	-
TGTGCCAGCAGCTCGAACGGACTAGCGGGAGGGCCAGCCTACAATGAGCAGTTCTTC	CASSSNGLAGGPAYNEQFF	many	TRBV7-8	TRBJ2-1	TRBD2
TGTGCCAGCAGTCCGACTAGCGGAATGACGACGTACAATGAGCAGTTCTTC	CASSPTSGMTTYNEQFF	many	TRBV12-3/TRBV12-4	TRBJ2-1	TRBD2
TGTGCCAGCAGTCTGGGGACAGTCCTCAATGAGCAGTTCTTC	CASSLGTVLNEQFF	few	TRBV28	TRBJ2-1	TRBD1
TGTGCCAGCAGCTACTCCGGGACTAGCGGGCGTGGCGGGGAGCTGTTTTTT	CASSYSGTSGRGGELFF	many	TRBV7-2	TRBJ2-2	TRBD2
TGTGCCAGCAGCCGAGGCGGGGGGAGGTCGGGTACCCATGAGCAGTTCTTC	CASSRGGGRSGTHEQFF	many	TRBV7-6	TRBJ2-1	TRBD2
TGTGCCAGCAGCCATACTAGACGTGAGCAGTTCTTC	CASSHTRREQFF	few	TRBV6-2/TRBV6-3	TRBJ2-1	-
TGTGCCATCAGACCTACTGACAGTGCAAATCAGCCCCAGCATTTT	CAIRPTDSANQPQHF	many	TRBV10-3	TRBJ1-5	-
TGTGCCAGTTCCCCCGGTCTCCATAATTCACCCCTCCACTTT	CASSPGLHNSPLHF	many	TRBV11-2	TRBJ1-6	-
TGTGCCTGGAGGGTATCAGGGAAGAATTCACCCCTCCACTTT	CAWRVSGKNSPLHF	many	TRBV30	TRBJ1-6	-
TGTGCCAGCAGCGGGACAGGGGTACATTCACCCCTCCACTTT	CASSGTGVHSPLHF	few	TRBV28	TRBJ1-6	TRBD1
TGTGCCAGTAGAGGACGGGAGGCCTCGGGGTACAATGAGCAGTTCTTC	CASRGREASGYNEQFF	few	TRBV19	TRBJ2-1	TRBD2
TGCAGTGCTATAAGAAAGCGGGGGATGAGGACAGGCTACACCTTC	CSAIRKRGMRTGYTF	few	TRBV20-1	TRBJ1-2	-
TGTGCCACCAGTGACCCCGGGACAGGGGCCCACAATGAGCAGTTCTTC	CATSDPGTGAHNEQFF	-	TRBV24-1	TRBJ2-1	TRBD1
TGTGCCAGTAGTCGGCCGGGTAACCCCTACGAGCAGTACTTC	CASSRPGNPYEQYF	-	TRBV19	TRBJ2-7	-
TGTGCCAGCACCAGGGGGGGAAACAATCAGCCCCAGCATTTT	CASTRGGNNQPQHF	-	TRBV6-1	TRBJ1-5	TRBD1
TGTGCCAGCAGGCCCCGGGAGAACACCGGGGAGCTGTTTTTT	CASRPRENTGELFF	many	TRBV7-6	TRBJ2-2	-
TGTGCCAGCAGCTTTCTAGCGGGGAGCACAGATACGCAGTATTTT	CASSFLAGSTDTQYF	many	TRBV7-2	TRBJ2-3	TRBD2